This T cell receptor (beta chain) derives from a study of blood T cells in healthy people across ages. The CDR3 runs to 13 residues. Trimming removed 2 bases from V and 12 bases from J, with 17 bases in between. CDR1 is SGHTA, CDR2 FQGNSA, per germline. Note on this clonotype: Its antigen is still unknown.

A second PCR, run for 7 to 11 cycles, used a sample-barcoded 5' primer plus a J-beta primer mix. TCRdb ran MiXCR on the 5' RACE reads and lists one entry per CDR3 protein. Altogether 1.5 million to 2 million distinct CDR3 sequences are present, 28% being singletons, with the ten largest covering 6.5% to 8.5%. The study's findings and limits: Long-lived donors exceeded aged donors in naive CD4+ cells and diversity. Age showed a roughly linear inverse relationship with TCR beta diversity per million T cells.

The clonotype was recovered from a woman aged 25 to 39 in good health. V gene TRBV7-2 combines with J gene TRBJ2-7; D may match TRBD1 or TRBD2 (6 bases each). The sequencing input was blood. The CDR3 here is CASSLLGGGAGYF. The CDR3, as DNA: TGTGCCAGCAGCTTATTAGGAGGGGGAGCGGGGTACTTC.